The rows below give T cell receptor beta chains drawn from one sample of a study of shared clonotypes between healthy human individuals. The protocol was immunoSEQ multiplex PCR, while the TCRdb copy is restricted to in-frame clones and leaves out a portion. The repertoire includes 1.5 million to 1.9 million clones, approximately 98% of them detected once, and 0.4% to 0.55% sits in the top ten. Sequencing was carried out using naive CD4+ T cells sorted from blood. These receptors all come from a young man in good health. CDR3s include the opening cysteine and the closing phenylalanine or tryptophan. The D gene is left open where the match is weak.

V gene,D gene,J gene,CDR3 DNA,CDR3 protein
TRBV2,NA,TRBJ1-1,TGTGCCAGCAGTGAATACGGGACGAACACTGAAGCTTTCTTT,CASSEYGTNTEAFF
TRBV15,TRBD2,TRBJ2-3,TGTGCCACCAGCAGGGATAGGACTAGCGGCACAGATACGCAGTATTTT,CATSRDRTSGTDTQYF
TRBV18,TRBD2,TRBJ2-7,TGTGCCAGCTCACCACCTACCCTAGCGGGAAGCTCCTACGAGCAGTACTTC,CASSPPTLAGSSYEQYF
TRBV5-1,TRBD2,TRBJ2-1,TGCGCCAGCGTATTAGCGGGAGACTCCTACAATGAGCAGTTCTTC,CASVLAGDSYNEQFF
TRBV11-2,TRBD2,TRBJ2-1,TGTGCCAGCAGCTCACCCTCAGGCGGGAGAACCTACAATGAGCAGTTCTTC,CASSSPSGGRTYNEQFF
TRBV28,NA,TRBJ2-7,TGTGCCAGCAAAGGGACTCCTTACTACGAGCAGTACTTC,CASKGTPYYEQYF
TRBV5-6,TRBD1,TRBJ1-1,TGTGCCAGCAGCCTAAGGACAGGGAGGAAGGCTGAAGCTTTCTTT,CASSLRTGRKAEAFF
TRBV29-1,TRBD2,TRBJ2-3,TGCAGCGTCGGGAGGGCCGCAGATACGCAGTATTTT,CSVGRAADTQYF
TRBV7-7,NA,TRBJ1-3,TGTGCTAGCAGTCAAGACGTCGGTCTAGAAAACACCATATATTTT,CASSQDVGLENTIYF
TRBV18,NA,TRBJ2-5,TGTGCCAGCTCACCACTTGGAGGAAGGGTTGTGTCGCAAGAGACCCAGTACTTC,CASSPLGGRVVSQETQYF
TRBV7-9,NA,TRBJ1-1,TGTGCCAGCAGCTCAAGTGAAGCTTTCTTT,CASSSSEAFF
TRBV7-3,NA,TRBJ2-1,TGTGCCAGCAGTCGAGACTCGTCAAGCTCCTACAATGAGCAGTTCTTC,CASSRDSSSSYNEQFF
TRBV7-9,NA,TRBJ2-7,TGTGCCAGCAGCTTAGATGCTCAGGGCTACGAGCAGTACTTC,CASSLDAQGYEQYF
TRBV19,NA,TRBJ2-1,TGTGCCAGTAGTACACGACAGTTAATCAATGAGCAGTTCTTC,CASSTRQLINEQFF
TRBV28,NA,TRBJ1-2,TGTGCCAGCAGTTTTAGTTCCCTAAGGACGTCGGATTTCTATGGCTACACCTTC,CASSFSSLRTSDFYGYTF
TRBV5-6,NA,TRBJ1-4,TGTGCCAGCAGCTCCGCCCCGAGTGGTAATGAAAAACTGTTTTTT,CASSSAPSGNEKLFF
TRBV29-1,NA,TRBJ2-3,TGCAGCGTTGAAGTAGGGCAGGGGACGCAGTATTTT,CSVEVGQGTQYF
TRBV5-1,TRBD2,TRBJ2-7,TGCGCCAGCAGCCCTACTATCAGCGGGAGGATAAGCTCCTACGAGCAGTACTTC,CASSPTISGRISSYEQYF
TRBV10-2,NA,TRBJ2-4,TGCGCCAGCGTCGAGGGCTGGGGTTTAGCCAAAAACATTCAGTACTTC,CASVEGWGLAKNIQYF
TRBV28,NA,TRBJ1-1,TGTGCCACTTACGGGACCAAAACTGAAGCTTTCTTT,CATYGTKTEAFF